This is a list of T cell receptor beta chains from one sample in a study of cytomegalovirus exposure and HLA in healthy donors. Sequenced by immunoSEQ multiplex PCR; TCRdb stores in-frame clones only, minus some. The profile shows 150,000 to 200,000 clones, around 76% of them singletons. Sequencing was performed on PBMCs. These receptors were taken from a woman aged 25 to 39 in good health and CMV-seropositive. Both conserved end residues are part of each CDR3. Each record gives: clone size, V gene, J gene, D gene, CDR3 protein, CDR3 DNA. A D gene is named only where the DNA matches it firmly. Not all rows give a size; the values are once, few, many and, for expanded clones, a class.

-	TRBV7-7	TRBJ1-4	-	CASSRGVTNEKLFF	TGTGCCAGCAGCAGGGGTGTTACTAATGAAAAACTGTTTTTT
-	TRBV5-1	TRBJ2-1	TRBD2	CASRGLALSDEQFF	TGCGCCAGCAGGGGACTAGCTCTTTCCGATGAGCAGTTCTTC
once	TRBV2	TRBJ2-3	TRBD1	CASRRTGINITDTQYF	TGTGCCAGCAGGAGGACAGGGATTAACATAACAGATACGCAGTATTTT
-	TRBV4-3	TRBJ1-1	-	CASSQGAAMNTEAFF	TGCGCCAGCAGCCAAGGGGCAGCCATGAACACTGAAGCTTTCTTT
few	TRBV4-1	TRBJ2-7	-	CASSQAAVGGYEQYF	TGCGCCAGCAGCCAAGCGGCCGTAGGGGGCTACGAGCAGTACTTC
-	TRBV4-2	TRBJ2-7	TRBD2	CASSQDLQTSGHPYEQYF	TGTGCCAGCAGCCAAGATCTCCAGACTAGCGGACACCCCTACGAGCAGTACTTC
-	TRBV7-2	TRBJ1-2	-	CASRPGWGGYTF	TGTGCCAGCAGACCAGGGTGGGGTGGCTACACCTTC
-	TRBV6-6	TRBJ1-1	TRBD1	CASSGGQGLNTEAFF	TGTGCCAGCAGTGGGGGACAGGGGTTAAACACTGAAGCTTTCTTT
-	TRBV7-8	TRBJ2-1	-	CASSRGALDNEQFF	TGTGCCAGCAGCCGGGGGGCGCTCGACAATGAGCAGTTCTTC
-	TRBV5-1	TRBJ1-2	TRBD1	CASSPGTGTVGGYTF	TGCGCCAGCAGCCCCGGAACCGGGACAGTCGGTGGCTACACCTTC
-	TRBV9	TRBJ2-3	-	CASSVAPEATDTQYF	TGTGCCAGCAGCGTAGCTCCTGAAGCCACAGATACGCAGTATTTT
-	TRBV5-1	TRBJ2-1	-	CASSFGTFNEQFF	TGCGCCAGCAGCTTCGGTACGTTCAATGAGCAGTTCTTC
once	TRBV18	TRBJ2-2	-	CASSPPRNTGELFF	TGTGCCAGCTCACCACCCAGGAACACCGGGGAGCTGTTTTTT
-	TRBV2	TRBJ1-4	TRBD1	CASSGVRGQEKLFF	TGTGCCAGCAGTGGGGTCAGGGGGCAGGAAAAACTGTTTTTT
-	TRBV5-4	TRBJ1-1	TRBD1	CASSFYRGRNTEAFF	TGTGCCAGCAGCTTTTACAGGGGCAGGAACACTGAAGCTTTCTTT
-	TRBV5-1	TRBJ2-1	TRBD2	CASSSRTSGGSYNEQFF	TGCGCCAGCAGCTCCCGGACTAGCGGGGGCTCCTACAATGAGCAGTTCTTC
-	TRBV27	TRBJ1-5	TRBD1	CASSPDRVGANQPQHF	TGTGCCAGCAGTCCTGACAGGGTTGGGGCCAATCAGCCCCAGCATTTT
once	TRBV25-1	TRBJ2-3	TRBD2	CASSASGSADTQYF	TGTGCCAGCAGTGCTAGCGGGAGCGCAGATACGCAGTATTTT
few	TRBV30	TRBJ1-1	TRBD1	CAWAGQTNTEAFF	TGTGCCTGGGCGGGACAGACGAACACTGAAGCTTTCTTT
-	TRBV5-6	TRBJ1-6	-	CASSFFWGQGSPLHF	TGTGCCAGCAGCTTTTTTTGGGGGCAGGGTTCACCCCTCCACTTT
once	TRBV6-6	TRBJ2-7	TRBD2	CASSFSTSGRGKEYF	TGTGCCAGCAGTTTCTCGACTAGCGGGAGGGGCAAGGAGTACTTC
-	TRBV4-1	TRBJ1-6	-	CASSQERGVPPHF	TGCGCCAGCAGCCAAGAGCGGGGGGTCCCCCCCCACTTT
once	TRBV7-2	TRBJ2-1	-	CASSMRLLTGFYNEQFF	TGTGCCAGCAGTATGAGGTTGCTTACGGGATTCTACAATGAGCAGTTCTTC
-	TRBV18	TRBJ2-3	TRBD1	CASSITGAADTQYF	TGTGCCAGCTCAATAACAGGGGCGGCAGATACGCAGTATTTT
-	TRBV27	TRBJ2-7	TRBD1	CASSLATGGISEQYF	TGTGCCAGCAGTTTAGCCACAGGGGGCATCTCCGAGCAGTACTTC